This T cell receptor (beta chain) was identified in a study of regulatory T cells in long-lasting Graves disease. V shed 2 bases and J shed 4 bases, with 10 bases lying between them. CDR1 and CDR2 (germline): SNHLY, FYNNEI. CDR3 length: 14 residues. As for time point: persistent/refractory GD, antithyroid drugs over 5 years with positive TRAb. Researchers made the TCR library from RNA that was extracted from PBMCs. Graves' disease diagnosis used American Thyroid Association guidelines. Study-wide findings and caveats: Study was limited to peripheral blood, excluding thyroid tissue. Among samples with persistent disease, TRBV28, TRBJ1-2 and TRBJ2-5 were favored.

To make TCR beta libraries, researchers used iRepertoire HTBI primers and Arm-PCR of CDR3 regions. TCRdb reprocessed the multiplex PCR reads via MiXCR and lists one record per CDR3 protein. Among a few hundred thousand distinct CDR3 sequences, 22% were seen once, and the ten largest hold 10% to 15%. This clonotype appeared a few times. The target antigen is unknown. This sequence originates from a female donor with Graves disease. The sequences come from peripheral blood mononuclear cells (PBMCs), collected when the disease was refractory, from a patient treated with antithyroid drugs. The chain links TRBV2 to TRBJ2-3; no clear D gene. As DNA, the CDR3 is TGTGCCAGCAGTGAAAGAACCGAGGCAGATACGCAGTATTTT. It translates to CASSERTEADTQYF.